The next 13 T cell receptor beta chains were all read from a single sample in a study of OX40 agonist ivuxolimab in advanced cancers. The method was immunoSEQ multiplex PCR; TCRdb's version includes in-frame clones alone and lacks a portion of them. The sample yields 43,000 or so clones, more than 75% seen once. The sequenced sample was CD4+ or CD8+ T cells sorted from blood, obtained in a trial of the OX40 agonist ivuxolimab. The origin of the receptors is an adult with an advanced solid tumor such as melanoma, head and neck, liver or kidney cancer.

The J gene is TRBJ2-3, the V gene TRBV7-9, with D perhaps TRBD1 (6 bases). The CDR3 covers 14 residues. Germline loops: CDR1 SEHNR, CDR2 FQNEAQ (reference sequence). Trimming stripped 6 bases from V and 4 bases from J, with 14 bases between. CDR3: CASRTLKGADTQYF. Here the CDR3 DNA reads TGTGCCAGCAGAACTCTTAAGGGGGCAGATACGCAGTATTTT.

The chain is built from TRBV5-8 and TRBJ2-5; perhaps TRBD2 as D (5 bases). The J call may be mistaken, given a closer DNA end match to TRBJ2-7. This CDR3 contains 15 residues. Looked up from germline, CDR1 is SGHTS and CDR2 is YDEGEE. CDR3 protein: CASSRILSGGLEQYF. CDR3 in DNA: TGTGCCAGCAGCCGCATTTTATCTGGAGGTCTCGAGCAGTACTTC.

The genes are TRBV10-3 and TRBJ1-5; 7 nucleotides line up with TRBD1. Losses at the gene ends were 3 bases for V and 2 bases for J; bases not matched to a gene: 4. The CDR3 has 15 residues. Germline CDR1 is ENHRY and CDR2 is SYGVKD. As DNA, the CDR3 is TGTGCCATCAGTGATGGCCAGGGGGGCAATCAGCCCCAGCATTTT. Translated, it gives CAISDGQGGNQPQHF.

The chain has TRBV18 and TRBJ2-1; D might be TRBD1 or TRBD2, each matching 6 bases. CDR1 and CDR2 (germline): KGHSH, LQKENI. There are 16 residues in the CDR3. The V gene lost 3 bases and the J gene lost 4 bases, with 16 bases spanning the gap. CDR3 sequence (DNA): TGTGCCAGCTCACCCCCCCAGCAGGGGAGGTACAATGAGCAGTTCTTC. The encoded protein is CASSPPQQGRYNEQFF.

The chain is built from TRBV5-6 and TRBJ2-7; 10 bases agree with TRBD2. The V and J ends lost 4 bases and 2 bases, in that order; junction bases with no gene match: 6. Germline loops: CDR1 SGHDT, CDR2 YYEEEE. There are 15 residues in the CDR3. The CDR3 is CASSQTSGQTYEQYF. CDR3 in DNA: TGTGCCAGCAGCCAGACTAGCGGGCAAACCTACGAGCAGTACTTC.

This clone is a singleton in its sample. The gene calls are TRBV28 and TRBJ2-1; no clear D gene. Germline CDR1 MDHEN, CDR2 SYDVKM. The CDR3 is 17 residues long. The V and J ends lost 5 bases and 0 bases respectively, with 17 bases between them. The CDR3 here is CASSPPLRLHSYNEQFF. CDR3 in DNA: TGTGCCAGCAGTCCCCCCCTGAGGCTGCACTCCTACAATGAGCAGTTCTTC.

The V and J genes are TRBV9 and TRBJ2-7; D is undetermined. This CDR3 has 15 amino acids. V was pared by 0 bases and J by 2 bases, with 12 bases between. Germline V gives CDR1 SGDLS, CDR2 YYNGEE. The CDR3 loop reads CASSVGNEPTYEQYF. CDR3 nucleotides: TGTGCCAGCAGCGTAGGGAACGAACCGACCTACGAGCAGTACTTC.

The genes are TRBV5-6 and TRBJ1-6; D possibly corresponds to TRBD1 (5 bases). Trimming cost V 2 bases and J 6 bases, with 9 bases left between them. Germline CDR1 reads SGHDT; CDR2 reads YYEEEE. The CDR3 runs to 14 residues. CDR3 amino acids: CASSLWGINSPLHF. The CDR3 region has the DNA TGTGCCAGCAGCTTATGGGGCATTAATTCACCCCTCCACTTT.

J is TRBJ2-5 and V is TRBV5-1; D remains unclear. CDR1 SGHRS and CDR2 YFSETQ come from the germline V gene. The V gene lost 4 bases and the J gene lost 2 bases, with 12 bases spanning the gap. This CDR3 has 14 residues. This CDR3 is CASSQTPTQETQYF. In nucleotides, the CDR3 is TGCGCCAGCAGCCAAACTCCAACACAAGAGACCCAGTACTTC. The entire variable domain, with the rest obtained from reference TRBV5-1 and TRBJ2-5, is as follows: KAGVTQTPRYLIKTRGQQVTLSCSPISGHRSVSWYQQTPGQGLQFLFEYFSETQRNKGNFPGRFSGRQFSNSRSEMNVSTLELGDSALYLCASSQTPTQETQYFGPGTRLLVL.

This chain connects TRBV6-1 to TRBJ2-5; D perhaps matches TRBD2 (6 bases). V lost 3 bases and J lost 5, with 16 bases in between. The CDR3 covers 15 residues. Germline values: CDR1 MNHNS, CDR2 SASEGT. Here the CDR3 DNA reads TGTGCCAGCAGTGACTCTGGACTACCGGGGGAGACCCAGTACTTC. This encodes CASSDSGLPGETQYF.

The chain has TRBV6-6 and TRBJ2-7; D possibly corresponds to TRBD2 (6 bases). CDR1 is MNHNY, CDR2 SVGAGI, per germline (reference sequence). V was trimmed by 7 bases and J by 2 bases, leaving 12 bases between them. The CDR3 is made up of 13 amino acids. Here the CDR3 DNA reads TGTGCCAGCATTGGAGGGTCGACCTACGAGCAGTACTTC. It is translated as CASIGGSTYEQYF.

This chain connects TRBV7-2 to TRBJ2-1, with D perhaps being TRBD1 or TRBD2 (5 bases each). Germline V lookup: CDR1 SGHTA, CDR2 FQGNSA. The CDR3 runs to 15 residues. V was cut by 1 base and J by 6 bases, with 13 bases left in between. CDR3 protein: CASSLGGPGRNEQFF. The CDR3 DNA follows: TGTGCCAGCAGCTTAGGTGGGCCGGGGCGCAATGAGCAGTTCTTC.

The rearrangement joins TRBV5-5 to TRBJ2-2; D could derive from TRBD1 or TRBD2 (5 bases each). The V gene lost 0 bases and the J gene lost 12 bases, with 15 bases spanning the gap. Germline CDR1 reads SGHKS; CDR2 reads YYEKEE (reference sequence). The CDR3 totals 14 residues. CDR3 sequence reads: CASSLASVWGKLFF. CDR3 DNA: TGTGCCAGCAGCTTGGCCAGCGTATGGGGGAAGCTGTTTTTT. The variable domain in full, with the rest retrieved from reference TRBV5-5 and TRBJ2-2, is DAGVTQSPTHLIKTRGQQVTLRCSPISGHKSVSWYQQVLGQGPQFIFQYYEKEERGRGNFPDRFSARQFPNYSSELNVNALLLGDSALYLCASSLASVWGKLFFGEGSRLTVL.